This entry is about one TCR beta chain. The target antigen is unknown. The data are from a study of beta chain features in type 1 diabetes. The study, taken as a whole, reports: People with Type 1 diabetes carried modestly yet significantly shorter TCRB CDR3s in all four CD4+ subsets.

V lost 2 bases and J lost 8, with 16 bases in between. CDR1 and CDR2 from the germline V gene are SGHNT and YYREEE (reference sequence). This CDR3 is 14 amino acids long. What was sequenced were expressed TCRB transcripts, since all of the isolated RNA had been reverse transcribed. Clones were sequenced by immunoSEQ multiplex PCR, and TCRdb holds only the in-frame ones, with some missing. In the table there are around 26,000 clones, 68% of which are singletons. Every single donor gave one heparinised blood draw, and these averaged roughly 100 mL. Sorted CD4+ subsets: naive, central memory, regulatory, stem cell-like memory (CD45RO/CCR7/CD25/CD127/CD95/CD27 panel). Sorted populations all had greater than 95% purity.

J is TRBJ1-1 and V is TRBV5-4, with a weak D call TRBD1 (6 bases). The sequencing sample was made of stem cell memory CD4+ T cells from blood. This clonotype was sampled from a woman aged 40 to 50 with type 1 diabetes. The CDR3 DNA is TGTGCCAGCAGCTTCCGGGACATCAACGGCGAAGCTTTCTTT. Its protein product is CASSFRDINGEAFF.